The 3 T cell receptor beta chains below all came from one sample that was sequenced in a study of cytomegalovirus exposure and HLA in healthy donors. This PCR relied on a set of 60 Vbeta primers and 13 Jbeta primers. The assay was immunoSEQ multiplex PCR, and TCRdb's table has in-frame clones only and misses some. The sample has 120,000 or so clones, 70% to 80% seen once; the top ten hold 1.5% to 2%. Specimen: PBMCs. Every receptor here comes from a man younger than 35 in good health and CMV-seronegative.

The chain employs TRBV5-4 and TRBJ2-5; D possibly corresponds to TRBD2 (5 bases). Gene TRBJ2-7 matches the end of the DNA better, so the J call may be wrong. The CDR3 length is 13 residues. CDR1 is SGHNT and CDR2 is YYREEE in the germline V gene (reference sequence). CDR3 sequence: CASSLPPGLEQYF. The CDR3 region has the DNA TGTGCCAGCAGCTTGCCTCCAGGACTCGAGCAGTACTTC.

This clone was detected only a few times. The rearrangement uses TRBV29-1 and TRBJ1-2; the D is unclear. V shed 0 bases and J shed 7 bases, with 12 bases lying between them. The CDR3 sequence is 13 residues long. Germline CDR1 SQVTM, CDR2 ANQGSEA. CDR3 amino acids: CSVEDHQVLGYTF. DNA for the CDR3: TGCAGCGTTGAAGATCATCAGGTCCTTGGCTACACCTTC.

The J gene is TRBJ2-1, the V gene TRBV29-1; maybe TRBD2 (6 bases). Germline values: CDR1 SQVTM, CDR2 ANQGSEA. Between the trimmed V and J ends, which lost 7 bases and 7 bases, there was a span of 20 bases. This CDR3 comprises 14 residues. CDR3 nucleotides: TGCAGCGCCTTCCGGGGGAGCTTTGCGAATGAGCAGTTCTTC. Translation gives CSAFRGSFANEQFF.